This TCR beta chain was sequenced during a study of TIL therapy for anti-PD-1-resistant metastatic lung cancer. The overall study: Median tumor mutation burden was 1.5 mutations per megabase.

This was the immunoSEQ v3 assay. Profiled with immunoSEQ multiplex PCR; TCRdb holds only in-frame clones, not every one. The sample lists approximately 95,000 clones; around three fifths were seen once. Remarks on this clone: Its specificity is unknown.

General observations from the study: The cohort had more treatment-naive, never-smoker and oncogene-addicted patients than typical.

As for time point: pre-treatment sample, taken before nivolumab and TIL therapy. The tumor samples were excised metastases, mostly pleural nodules or supraclavicular lymph nodes. The sequences come from tumor tissue, collected at baseline. The sequence was collected from a person aged 25 to 80 with non-small cell lung cancer.

CDR3 bases: TGTGCCAGCAGGGCAGACAGGCCCGAGGGCTACGAGCAGTACTTC. It translates to CASRADRPEGYEQYF. This chain connects TRBV2 to TRBJ2-7; weak D call: TRBD1 (6 bases). V was cut by 6 bases and J by 3 bases, with 18 bases left in between. Per the germline V gene, CDR1 is SNHLY and CDR2 is FYNNEI. This CDR3 contains 15 residues.